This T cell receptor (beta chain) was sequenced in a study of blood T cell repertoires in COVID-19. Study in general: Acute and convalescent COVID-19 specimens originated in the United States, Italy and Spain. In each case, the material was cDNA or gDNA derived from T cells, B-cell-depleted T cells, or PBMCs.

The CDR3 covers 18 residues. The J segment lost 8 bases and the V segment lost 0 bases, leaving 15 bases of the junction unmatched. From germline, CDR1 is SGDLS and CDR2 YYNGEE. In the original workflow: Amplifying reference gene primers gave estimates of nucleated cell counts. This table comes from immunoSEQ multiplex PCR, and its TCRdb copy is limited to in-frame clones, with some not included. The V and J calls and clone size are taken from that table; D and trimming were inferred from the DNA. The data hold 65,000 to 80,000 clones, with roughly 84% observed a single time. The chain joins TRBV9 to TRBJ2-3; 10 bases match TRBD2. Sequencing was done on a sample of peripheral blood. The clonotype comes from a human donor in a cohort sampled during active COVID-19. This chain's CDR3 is CASSVGGGASGSPGTQYF. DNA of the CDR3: TGTGCCAGCAGCGTAGGAGGGGGGGCTAGCGGGAGTCCAGGTACGCAGTATTTT.